The 27 T cell receptor beta chains below were found in one sample sequenced in a study of patients and donors after allogeneic stem cell transplantation (dated by TCRdb to about 2020). Library creation used RT-PCR. Sequencing took place on a NextSeq 550. TCRdb reran the public reads through fastp at Q25 and MiXCR, keeping productive beta chains. Records with the same CDR3 protein are collapsed into one entry carrying the most frequent genes and DNA. This sample has approximately 170,000 distinct CDR3 sequences in its table, and approximately 24% of those were observed once. Roughly 25% of the sample rests with the top ten. The source material was blood, either unsorted or a sorted T cell fraction (not recorded which). The receptors derive from a human donor who was either an allogeneic HSCT recipient or a stem cell or donor lymphocyte infusion donor (not recorded which). It is not recorded whose cells these are; they may come from a transplant donor.

This clonotype turned up a few times. V usage is TRBV7-9 and J usage is TRBJ1-1; D might be TRBD1 (6 bases). The CDR3 sequence is 14 residues long. Germline CDR1 SEHNR, CDR2 FQNEAQ (reference sequence). V lost 6 bases and J lost 6, with 17 bases in between. The CDR3 is CASRAFGGTPEAFF. The CDR3 DNA reads TGTGCCAGCAGAGCTTTCGGGGGCACCCCTGAAGCTTTCTTT.

The chain is built from TRBV20-1 and TRBJ1-4; D call uncertain. Germline CDR1 is DFQATT and CDR2 is SNEGSKA (reference sequence). The CDR3 has 10 amino acids. V was trimmed by 6 bases and J by 4 bases, leaving 3 bases between them. The DNA for the CDR3 is TGCAGTGCCCTTAATGAAAAACTGTTTTTT. Protein product: CSALNEKLFF.

The chain combines TRBV7-9 with TRBJ2-7, with D possibly matching TRBD1 (6 bases). The CDR3 extends over 16 amino acids. The germline CDR1 and CDR2 sequences are SEHNR and FQNEAQ (reference sequence). Trimming took off 5 bases at V and 2 bases at J, with 19 bases between the two ends. The CDR3 loop reads CASSPPTGNPTYEQYF. The CDR3, as DNA: TGTGCCAGCAGCCCCCCAACAGGGAACCCCACCTACGAGCAGTACTTC.

V usage is TRBV9 and J usage is TRBJ2-3; 8 bases are shared with TRBD2. The J segment lost 2 bases and the V segment lost 6 bases, leaving 5 bases of the junction unmatched. CDR3 length: 14 residues. Germline values: CDR1 SGDLS, CDR2 YYNGEE. CDR3 in DNA: TGTGCCAGCACCATCGGGGGGGCCACAGATACGCAGTATTTT. Protein sequence: CASTIGGATDTQYF. The variable domain in full, completed from reference TRBV9 and TRBJ2-3, reads DSGVTQTPKHLITATGQRVTLRCSPRSGDLSVYWYQQSLDQGLQFLIQYYNGEERAKGNILERFSAQQFPDLHSELNLSSLELGDSALYFCASTIGGATDTQYFGPGTRLTVL.

The table lists this clonotype with a few counts. The chain is built from TRBV6-1 and TRBJ2-2, with 9 nucleotides matching TRBD2. CDR1 and CDR2 from the germline V gene are MNHNS and SASEGT. The CDR3 spans 14 residues. Trimming cost V 7 bases and J 6 bases; bases outside gene matches: 6. The CDR3 protein is CASNLAGRSGELFF. CDR3 sequence (DNA): TGTGCCAGCAACCTAGCGGGGAGATCCGGGGAGCTGTTTTTT.

As regards this clonotype: The conserved final phenylalanine or tryptophan is absent from the CDR3, which likely points to a read error. This rearrangement joins TRBV12-3 or TRBV12-4 to TRBJ1-1, with 8 bases fitting TRBD1. This CDR3 has 14 residues. With V trimmed by 7 bases and J by 4 bases, 8 bases remained unmatched. The CDR3 spells CASTNRGSSTEAFL. The CDR3, as DNA: TGTGCCAGCACCAACAGGGGGAGTAGCACTGAAGCTTTCTTG.

The gene calls are TRBV7-2 and TRBJ2-1, with TRBD2 matching over 16 bases. The CDR3 runs to 19 residues. Germline V CDR1 and CDR2: SGHTA, FQGNSA. The V segment lost 5 bases and the J segment 0 bases; nucleotides outside the gene matches: 7. CDR3 in DNA: TGTGCCAGCAGCCCGCCGGGACTAGCGGGGGGGAGCTCCTACAATGAGCAGTTCTTC. This gives the protein CASSPPGLAGGSSYNEQFF.

This clonotype showed up just a few times. The limits of the CDR3 on the DNA are not certain, so only TCRdb's listed CDR3 is given. The genes are TRBV12-3 or TRBV12-4 and TRBJ1-2; the table gives TRBD1 as D, unverified against the DNA. The CDR3 spans 14 residues, counting both ends. This CDR3 is CASILGRGNYGYTF.

This clonotype has only a few counts. The chain employs TRBV24-1 and TRBJ2-7; the match to TRBD1 covers 9 bases. The ends lost 4 bases at V and 4 bases at J; junction bases unmatched: 7. The CDR3 loop spans 15 amino acids. The V gene's germline CDR1 is KGHDR and CDR2 SFDVKD. CDR3 DNA sequence: TGTGCCACCAGTGACCCGGGACAGGGTATTTACGAGCAGTACTTC. Protein product: CATSDPGQGIYEQYF.

This clonotype showed up many times. V and J are TRBV24-1 and TRBJ2-3; perhaps D is TRBD1 or TRBD2 (5 bases each). This CDR3 comprises 13 residues. Trimming pared 11 bases from V and 0 bases from J, leaving 11 bases between. Germline CDR1 is KGHDR and CDR2 is SFDVKD. CDR3 nucleotides: TGTGCCAGCAGGGACCCAAGCACAGATACGCAGTATTTT. It yields the protein CASRDPSTDTQYF.

The V and J genes are TRBV29-1 and TRBJ2-5; perhaps TRBD2 as D (5 bases). CDR1 and CDR2 (germline): SQVTM, ANQGSEA. The CDR3 contains 13 residues. The V end was cut by 4 bases, the J end by 1 base, with 10 bases between. The CDR3 region has the DNA TGCAGCGTTGCCCCGGGATCCCAAGAGACCCAGTACTTC. This translates into CSVAPGSQETQYF.

CDR3 DNA: TGCGCCAGCAGCACGATCCAGGGGCGAGAGACCCAGTACTTC. Translated, it gives CASSTIQGRETQYF. This chain joins TRBV5-1 and TRBJ2-5, with D tentatively TRBD1 (6 bases). CDR1 is SGHRS and CDR2 is YFSETQ in the germline V gene. CDR3 length: 14 amino acids. The ends were cut back, 4 bases at V and 4 bases at J, with 14 bases in the middle.

The J gene is TRBJ2-3, the V gene TRBV4-3; TRBD2 matches at 15 bases. Germline V gene lookup returns CDR1 LGHNA and CDR2 YSLEER. After removal of 4 bases from V and 4 bases from J, the junction contained 6 bases not matched to a gene. The CDR3 is 17 residues long. The CDR3 DNA is TGCGCCAGCAGCCCCTGGACTAGCGGGAGGGAGGCAGATACGCAGTATTTT. Translating it yields CASSPWTSGREADTQYF.

This clonotype has only a few counts. The CDR3 nucleotides read TGTGCCAGCAGATTTTACCCGGAAGCTAATCAGCCCCAGCATTTT. It specifies CASRFYPEANQPQHF. The chain combines TRBV7-2 with TRBJ1-5; D gene ambiguous. V was trimmed by 6 bases and J by 4 bases, leaving 16 bases between them. Per germline, CDR1 SGHTA and CDR2 FQGNSA. The CDR3 length is 15 residues.

This clonotype was counted only a few times. The chain carries TRBV29-1 and TRBJ2-5; D ambiguous. Germline CDR1 reads SQVTM; CDR2 reads ANQGSEA. Trimming stripped 6 bases from V and 1 base from J, with 12 bases between. The CDR3 length is 13 residues. Written as DNA, the CDR3 is TGCAGCGTGAGGCCAGACTTCCAAGAGACCCAGTACTTC. Translating gives CSVRPDFQETQYF. Full variable domain (outside the CDR3, taken from reference TRBV29-1 and TRBJ2-5): SAVISQKPSRDICQRGTSLTIQCQVDSQVTMMFWYRQQPGQSLTLIATANQGSEATYESGFVIDKFPISRPNLTFSTLTVSNMSPEDSSIYLCSVRPDFQETQYFGPGTRLLVL.

V is TRBV20-1 and J is TRBJ2-3; D might be TRBD1 (6 bases). CDR1 DFQATT and CDR2 SNEGSKA come from the germline V gene (reference sequence). The V and J ends lost 3 bases and 5 bases respectively, with 12 bases between them. The CDR3 contains 13 residues. The CDR3: CSARVQGQDTQYF. For the CDR3, the DNA is TGCAGTGCTAGGGTACAGGGACAAGATACGCAGTATTTT.

The V gene is TRBV20-1, the J gene TRBJ1-4; D possibly corresponds to TRBD1 (5 bases). This CDR3 region has 12 residues. CDR1 is DFQATT and CDR2 is SNEGSKA in the germline V gene (reference sequence). Deletions cut 6 bases from V and 1 base from J, with 6 bases between. CDR3 in amino acids: CSAGGTNEKLFF. The DNA for the CDR3 is TGCAGTGCCGGGGGAACTAATGAAAAACTGTTTTTT.

The chain combines TRBV5-5 with TRBJ1-5; D might be TRBD1 (6 bases). V was shortened by 2 bases and J by 3 bases, with 18 bases between the two germline ends. Germline values: CDR1 SGHKS, CDR2 YYEKEE (reference sequence). The CDR3 loop spans 17 amino acids. The CDR3 spells CASSLVGQLGNNQPQHF. CDR3 nucleotides: TGTGCCAGCAGCTTAGTTGGACAGCTAGGGAACAATCAGCCCCAGCATTTT.

The chain carries TRBV7-2 and TRBJ2-1; possibly TRBD2 for D (5 bases). This CDR3 is 13 amino acids long. The V end lost 3 bases, the J end lost 5 bases, and 8 bases lay between the germline ends. The V gene's germline CDR1 is SGHTA and CDR2 FQGNSA. This CDR3 is CASSFMRDNEQFF. In nucleotides, the CDR3 is TGTGCCAGCAGCTTTATGCGGGACAATGAGCAGTTCTTC.

The V gene is TRBV4-3, the J gene TRBJ2-5, with no clear D. In germline, CDR1 is LGHNA, CDR2 YSLEER. V lost 3 bases and J 1 base, leaving 12 bases between the germline ends. This CDR3 spans 15 amino acids. In nucleotides, the CDR3 is TGCGCCAGCAGCCACGGACGCAGGACCCAAGAGACCCAGTACTTC. As protein: CASSHGRRTQETQYF.

At least ten counts were recorded for this clonotype. This chain uses TRBV19 with TRBJ1-1, with 7 bases identical to TRBD1. This CDR3 has 14 residues. J gave up 1 base and V 9 bases, and 8 bases lay outside the gene matches. Germline lookup yields CDR1 LNHDA and CDR2 SQIVND (reference sequence). CDR3 sequence: CASSSTGANTEAFF. The CDR3 bases are TGTGCCAGCTCTTCAACAGGGGCGAACACTGAAGCTTTCTTT.

This clonotype was recorded a few times. CDR3 DNA: TGTGCCAGCAGTAAGCCCCTAAGGGGAAGGCAGACTGAAGCTTTCTTT. As protein: CASSKPLRGRQTEAFF. The chain couples TRBV12-3 or TRBV12-4 to TRBJ1-1, with a tentative D call TRBD1 (5 bases). This CDR3 region has 16 residues. The V end was cut by 5 bases, the J end by 5 bases, with 21 bases between.

The chain combines TRBV19 with TRBJ1-6; TRBD1 is a possible D gene (5 bases). V lost 0 bases to trimming and J lost 11 bases, with 17 bases between them. CDR3 size: 16 residues. Germline-derived CDR1 and CDR2 are LNHDA and SQIVND (reference sequence). CDR3 region: CASSIESVWRGAPLHF. CDR3 nucleotides: TGTGCCAGTAGTATAGAATCTGTGTGGAGGGGCGCACCCCTCCACTTT.

This chain joins TRBV6-2 or TRBV6-3 and TRBJ2-3, with TRBD2 matching 9 bases. CDR3 length: 16 residues. CDR1 is MNHEY, CDR2 SVGEGT, per germline. V shed 0 bases, J shed 0 bases, and the junction held 1 base outside the gene matches. The CDR3 nucleotides are TGTGCCAGCAGTTACTCAAGCGGGAGGAGCACAGATACGCAGTATTTT. This translates into CASSYSSGRSTDTQYF.

The chain couples TRBV20-1 to TRBJ2-1, with D possibly TRBD2 on 6 matching bases. CDR3 size: 17 residues. The V end lost 1 base, the J end lost 7 bases, and 23 bases lay between the germline ends. Germline CDR1 and CDR2: DFQATT and SNEGSKA (reference sequence). This CDR3 reads CSARGEPPFGGWNEQFF. Here the CDR3 DNA reads TGCAGTGCTAGAGGAGAGCCCCCTTTCGGGGGTTGGAATGAGCAGTTCTTC.

The chain uses TRBV25-1 and TRBJ1-1; no reliable D call. V was trimmed by 5 bases and J by 11 bases, leaving 15 bases between them. Germline lookup yields CDR1 MGHDK and CDR2 SYGVNS. CDR3 length: 12 amino acids. The CDR3 spells CASSSLTGKAFF. The CDR3 bases are TGTGCCAGCAGTTCCCTGACCGGTAAGGCTTTCTTT.

The chain couples TRBV7-8 to TRBJ2-2; TRBD1 or TRBD2 may be the D gene (6 bases each). From germline, CDR1 is SGHVS and CDR2 FQNEAQ. V was cut by 5 bases and J by 6 bases, with 13 bases left in between. The CDR3 totals 14 residues. The CDR3 region has the DNA TGTGCCAGCAGCCGCAACAGGGAGGCCGGGGAGCTGTTTTTT. Translated, it gives CASSRNREAGELFF.